This TCR beta chain was documented in a study of identical twins (dated by TCRdb to the mid-2010s). Background for the entire study: To test whether fetal clonotypes persist, the study used deep sequencing on TCR alpha and beta repertoires from monozygotic twins, unrelated adults of various ages, and cord blood. Replicate twin experiments were performed at different times using different library preparation protocols to rule out contamination. The investigation overall reported the following: Recombination models systematically underestimated out-of-frame TCR alpha sharing in monozygotic twins but agreed with sharing between unrelated individuals. Conclusions relied on cross-sectional statistical analysis, since the same donors could not be followed over many years. Zero-insertion analyses could be partly confounded by invariant T cells such as MAIT and iNKT, although diverse VJ usage argued against such confounding for most clonotypes. Abundant cord blood beta clonotypes had fewer insertions, young adult naive repertoires showed a similar but weaker trend, and memory repertoires showed no such trend. A weaker excess of twin sharing was found in beta out-of-frame sequences because the signal-to-noise ratio was lowered by fewer shared sequences. Compared with coincidental sharing between unrelated individuals, out-of-frame TCR alpha sequences shared between twins showed an excess of sequences with low generation probability.

CDR1 and CDR2 were assigned from the germline V gene as MNHNS and SASEGT. The CDR3 goes from the cysteine to the phenylalanine over 15 residues. The CDR3 DNA has 45 bases and is translated from base 1. The germline V end is reduced by 5 bases and the J end by 7 bases; junction bases left unmatched: 10. Every donor in the study was a healthy Caucasian. Three pairs of female monozygotic twins, all aged roughly 18 to 29 years, made up the twin cohort. Positive isolation kits from Invitrogen were used to isolate the CD4+ and CD8+ T cell populations. Receptors were amplified or captured by 5' RACE. Sequencing was performed on an Illumina HiSeq 2000. A universal primer binding site was added through template switching, and the final cDNA carried a unique molecular identifier so that TCR cDNA molecules could be counted accurately. Specific primers in the conserved constant-segment region were used to synthesize first-strand cDNA for the TCR alpha and beta chains. To control for contamination, every cDNA library carried two barcodes: a SMART-Mk sample barcode plus Illumina barcodes. Two successive PCR steps introduced TruSeq adapter sequences along with Illumina sample barcodes. The Illumina HiSeq platform was used with custom primers to sequence TCR alpha and beta cDNA libraries. The study's own analysis went as follows. MiGEC was used to process raw reads and extract unique molecular identifiers, and MiXCR was used to find CDR3 positions. Recombination models were inferred per individual with the repgenHMM and IGoR tools using an EM algorithm. Shared clonotypes were analyzed with the tcR package in R, and sharing was normalized by the product of cloneset sizes. Out-of-frame nonproductive sequences were analyzed to study raw recombination free of thymic and clonal selection effects. TCRdb cleaned the public reads at Q25 with fastp, built clones with MiXCR and kept in-frame beta chains. Every CDR3 protein is listed once, alongside the most common genes and DNA of its rows. These V and J calls derive from TCRdb rather than the authors' analysis. The sample table holds about 520,000 distinct CDR3 sequences, of which about 20% were seen once. Of the sample, around 0.91% falls within the top ten clones.

This clonotype appeared a few times. Its antigen is still unknown. No much larger clonotype is one base removed from it; base qualities were not supplied. The same sample was also used in a study of T cells expressing NK-cell markers. The second study's paper adds: Three sorted T-cell subsets (CD3+CD56+NKG2C+, CD3+CD56+NKG2C- and CD3+CD56-NKG2C+) from eight donors had their TCR beta-chain repertoires profiled. Among the eight sequenced donors, seven were HCMV-seropositive and one was HCMV-seronegative. To restrict sorting to alphabetaTCR-expressing T cells, an anti-gammadeltaTCR antibody was added in several experiments. In several donors, the dominant CD3+CD56+NKG2C+ clonotypes were found to rank among the top 10 CD8+ clonotypes and to make up roughly 1.0-7.5% of CD8+ T cells. Those dominant clonotypes were again the most abundant among CD3+CD56-NKG2C+ cells in four donors, at about 25-60.1%. Whether the expanded NKG2C-expressing T cell clones were specific for HCMV antigens was left unclear. The study sequenced eight donors, all healthy volunteers chosen at random: three men and five women. HCMV serostatus was determined by detecting HCMV-specific IgG in serum with a commercial ELISA kit. MIGEC handled demultiplexing of the reads and grouping by UMI, while MiTCR was used to assemble and quantify clonotypes. Only TCR cDNA sequences supported by at least two reads were kept to exclude erroneous sequences. Downstream repertoire analysis used the tcR package, and clonotypes were matched across fractions by CDR3 nucleotide sequence plus V segment. VDJmatch was used to annotate antigen specificity against VDJdb, with one amino acid substitution in CDR3 allowed.

This TCR came from a woman in her late teens or twenties in good health. The chain is encoded by TRBV6-1 joined to TRBJ2-1, with 8 bases matching TRBD2. Sequenced input: CD4+ T cells sorted from blood. The sequenced DNA: TGTGCCAGCAGTCCAGCGGGGGCCAGCGGTAATGAGCAGTTCTTC. This sequence encodes CASSPAGASGNEQFF.